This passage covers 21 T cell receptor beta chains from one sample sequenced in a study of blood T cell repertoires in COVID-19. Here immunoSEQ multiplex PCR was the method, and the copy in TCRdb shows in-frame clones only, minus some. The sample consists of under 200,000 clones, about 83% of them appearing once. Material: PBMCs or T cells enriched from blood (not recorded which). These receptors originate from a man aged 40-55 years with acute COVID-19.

Here the CDR3 reads CASSELENVQPQHF. CDR3 bases: TGTGCCAGCAGTGAATTGGAGAATGTTCAGCCCCAGCATTTT. The chain is built from TRBV6-1 and TRBJ1-5; D not certain. Germline V CDR1 and CDR2: MNHNS, SASEGT. There are 14 residues in the CDR3. V dropped 2 bases and J dropped 6 bases, with 11 bases sitting between them.

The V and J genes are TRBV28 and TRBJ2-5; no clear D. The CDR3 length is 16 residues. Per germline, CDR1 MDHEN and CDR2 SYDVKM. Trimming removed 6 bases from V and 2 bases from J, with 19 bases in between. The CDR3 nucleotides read TGTGCCAGCAGCTGGCCAGGATCTGGGTCGCAAGAGACCCAGTACTTC. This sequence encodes CASSWPGSGSQETQYF.

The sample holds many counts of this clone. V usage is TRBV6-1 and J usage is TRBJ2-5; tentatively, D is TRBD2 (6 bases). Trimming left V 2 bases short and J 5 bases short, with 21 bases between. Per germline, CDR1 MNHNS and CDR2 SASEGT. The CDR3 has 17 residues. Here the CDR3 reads CASSEQAGGIGGETQYF. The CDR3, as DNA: TGTGCCAGCAGTGAACAGGCTGGCGGGATTGGAGGGGAGACCCAGTACTTC.

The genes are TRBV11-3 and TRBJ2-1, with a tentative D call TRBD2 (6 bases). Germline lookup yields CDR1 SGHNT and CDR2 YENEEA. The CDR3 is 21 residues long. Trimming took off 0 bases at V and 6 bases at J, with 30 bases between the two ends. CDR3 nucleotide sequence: TGTGCCAGCAGCTTAGAAGCCTCCTTTCGGGAGAGGGAGTATAAGGGCAATGAGCAGTTCTTC. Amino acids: CASSLEASFREREYKGNEQFF.

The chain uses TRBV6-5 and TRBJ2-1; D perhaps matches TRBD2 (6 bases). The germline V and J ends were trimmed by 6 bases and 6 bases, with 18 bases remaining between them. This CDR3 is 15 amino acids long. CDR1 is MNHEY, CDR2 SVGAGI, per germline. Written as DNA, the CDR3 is TGTGCCAGCAGCGTAATGGGACTCAGAGTCAATGAGCAGTTCTTC. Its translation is CASSVMGLRVNEQFF.

The CDR3 DNA reads TGTGCCAGCAGTGACTACCGGGGGGACTACGAGCAGTACTTC. Amino acids: CASSDYRGDYEQYF. The V gene is TRBV2, the J gene TRBJ2-7; TRBD2 matches at 7 bases. CDR3 length equals 14 residues. Germline V gene lookup returns CDR1 SNHLY and CDR2 FYNNEI. Trimming took 3 bases from V and 3 from J; bases not matched to a gene: 5. Drawing the rest from reference TRBV2 and TRBJ2-7, the complete variable domain is EPEVTQTPSHQVTQMGQEVILRCVPISNHLYFYWYRQILGQKVEFLVSFYNNEISEKSEIFDDQFSVERPDGSNFTLKIRSTKLEDSAMYFCASSDYRGDYEQYFGPGTRLTVT.

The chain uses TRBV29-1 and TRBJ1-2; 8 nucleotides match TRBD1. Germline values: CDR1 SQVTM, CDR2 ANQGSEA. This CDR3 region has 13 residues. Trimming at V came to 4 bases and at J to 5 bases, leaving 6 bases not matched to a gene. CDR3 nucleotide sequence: TGCAGCGTTGCCGGGACAGGAACTTATGGCTACACCTTC. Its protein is CSVAGTGTYGYTF.

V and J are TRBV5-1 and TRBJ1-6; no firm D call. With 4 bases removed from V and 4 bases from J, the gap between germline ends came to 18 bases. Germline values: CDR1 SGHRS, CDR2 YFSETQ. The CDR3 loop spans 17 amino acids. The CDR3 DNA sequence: TGCGCCAGCAGCACCCGGGTCCCCCCTTTTTATAATTCACCCCTCCACTTT. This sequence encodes CASSTRVPPFYNSPLHF.

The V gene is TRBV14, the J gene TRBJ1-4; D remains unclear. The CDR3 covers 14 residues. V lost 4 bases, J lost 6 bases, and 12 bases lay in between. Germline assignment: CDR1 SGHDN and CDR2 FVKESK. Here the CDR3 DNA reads TGTGCCAGCAGCCGCCTAAGTCCCTATGAAAAACTGTTTTTT. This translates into CASSRLSPYEKLFF.

The CDR3 DNA reads as TGTGCCAGCAGTTCCCTCGTTAGGAGTGAAAAACTGTTTTTT. Residues: CASSSLVRSEKLFF. The V and J genes are TRBV27 and TRBJ1-4; no clear D gene. Trimming took off 4 bases at V and 7 bases at J, with 13 bases between the two ends. CDR1 and CDR2 (germline): MNHEY, SMNVEV (reference sequence). The CDR3 extends over 14 amino acids. The full variable domain, completed using reference TRBV27 and TRBJ1-4, is EAQVTQNPRYLITVTGKKLTVTCSQNMNHEYMSWYRQDPGLGLRQIYYSMNVEVTDKGDVPEGYKVSRKEKRNFPLILESPSPNQTSLYFCASSSLVRSEKLFFGSGTQLSVL.

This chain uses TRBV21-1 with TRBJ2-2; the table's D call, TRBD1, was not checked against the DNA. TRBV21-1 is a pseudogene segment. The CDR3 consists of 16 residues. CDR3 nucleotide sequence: TGTGCCAGCGCTATGTTGGGACAGGGGAACACCGGGGAGCTGTTTTTT. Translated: CASAMLGQGNTGELFF.

The chain's CDR3 is CASQQGNTEAFF. The CDR3 DNA reads TGTGCCAGCCAACAGGGGAACACTGAAGCTTTCTTT. The genes are TRBV2 and TRBJ1-1; TRBD1 might be the D (6 bases). Per germline, CDR1 SNHLY and CDR2 FYNNEI. The CDR3 totals 12 residues. Trimming removed 8 bases from V and 1 base from J, with 8 bases in between.

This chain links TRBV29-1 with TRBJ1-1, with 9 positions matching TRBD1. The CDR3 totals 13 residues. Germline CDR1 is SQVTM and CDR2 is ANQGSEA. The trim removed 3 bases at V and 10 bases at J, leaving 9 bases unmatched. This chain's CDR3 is CSVDNRGQDGAFF. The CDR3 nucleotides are TGCAGCGTTGATAACAGGGGGCAGGATGGAGCTTTCTTT.

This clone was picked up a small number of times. CDR3 sequence reads: CASSRTGSGYTF. CDR3 DNA sequence: TGTGCCAGCAGCAGGACAGGGAGTGGCTACACCTTC. J is TRBJ1-2 and V is TRBV5-6, with 8 bases identical to TRBD1. The germline CDR1 and CDR2 sequences are SGHDT and YYEEEE. The CDR3 is made up of 12 amino acids. J was trimmed by 7 bases and V by 4 bases; bases with no gene match: 3.

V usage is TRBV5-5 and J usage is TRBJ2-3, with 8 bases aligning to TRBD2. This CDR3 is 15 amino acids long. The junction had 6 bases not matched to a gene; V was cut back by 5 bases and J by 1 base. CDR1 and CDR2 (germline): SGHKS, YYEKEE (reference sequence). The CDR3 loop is CASSYREGGTDTQYF. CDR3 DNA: TGTGCCAGCAGTTATCGGGAGGGCGGCACAGATACGCAGTATTTT.

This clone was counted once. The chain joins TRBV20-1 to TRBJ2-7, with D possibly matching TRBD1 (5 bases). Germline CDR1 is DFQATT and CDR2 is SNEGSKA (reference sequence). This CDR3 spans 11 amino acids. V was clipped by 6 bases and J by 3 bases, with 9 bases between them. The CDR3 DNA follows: TGCAGTGCCCAGGGCCGCTACGAGCAGTACTTC. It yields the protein CSAQGRYEQYF.

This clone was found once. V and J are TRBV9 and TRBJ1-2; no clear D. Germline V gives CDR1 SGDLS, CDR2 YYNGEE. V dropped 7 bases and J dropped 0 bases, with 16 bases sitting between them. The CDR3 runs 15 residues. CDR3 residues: CASAPLEYSNYGYTF. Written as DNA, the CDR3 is TGTGCCAGCGCGCCCCTGGAGTACTCTAACTATGGCTACACCTTC. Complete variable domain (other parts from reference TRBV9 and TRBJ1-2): DSGVTQTPKHLITATGQRVTLRCSPRSGDLSVYWYQQSLDQGLQFLIQYYNGEERAKGNILERFSAQQFPDLHSELNLSSLELGDSALYFCASAPLEYSNYGYTFGSGTRLTVV.

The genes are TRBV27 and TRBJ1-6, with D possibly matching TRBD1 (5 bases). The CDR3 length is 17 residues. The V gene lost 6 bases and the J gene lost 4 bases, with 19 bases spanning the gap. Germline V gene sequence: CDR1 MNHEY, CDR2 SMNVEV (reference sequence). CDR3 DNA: TGTGCCAGCAGCGCGCTCGTGGGGGGTTTTTATAATTCACCCCTCCACTTT. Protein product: CASSALVGGFYNSPLHF.

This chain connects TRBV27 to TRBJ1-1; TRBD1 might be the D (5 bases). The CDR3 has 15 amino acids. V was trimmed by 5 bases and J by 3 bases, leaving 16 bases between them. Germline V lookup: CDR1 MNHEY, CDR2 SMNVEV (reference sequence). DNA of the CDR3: TGTGCCAGCAGTCCCCGGGGGGGGAGGGACACTGAAGCTTTCTTT. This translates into CASSPRGGRDTEAFF.

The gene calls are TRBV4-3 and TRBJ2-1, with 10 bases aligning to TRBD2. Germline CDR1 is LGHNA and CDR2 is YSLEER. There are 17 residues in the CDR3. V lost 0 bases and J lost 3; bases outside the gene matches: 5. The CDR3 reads CASSQDWTSGVYNEQFF. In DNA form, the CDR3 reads TGCGCCAGCAGCCAAGATTGGACTAGCGGAGTCTACAATGAGCAGTTCTTC.

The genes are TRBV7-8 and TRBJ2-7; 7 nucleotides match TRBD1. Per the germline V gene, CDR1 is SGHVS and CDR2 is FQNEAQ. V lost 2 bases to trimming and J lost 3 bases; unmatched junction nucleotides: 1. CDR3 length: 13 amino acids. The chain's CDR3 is CASSLRDSYEQYF. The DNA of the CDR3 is TGTGCCAGCAGCTTACGGGACAGCTACGAGCAGTACTTC.